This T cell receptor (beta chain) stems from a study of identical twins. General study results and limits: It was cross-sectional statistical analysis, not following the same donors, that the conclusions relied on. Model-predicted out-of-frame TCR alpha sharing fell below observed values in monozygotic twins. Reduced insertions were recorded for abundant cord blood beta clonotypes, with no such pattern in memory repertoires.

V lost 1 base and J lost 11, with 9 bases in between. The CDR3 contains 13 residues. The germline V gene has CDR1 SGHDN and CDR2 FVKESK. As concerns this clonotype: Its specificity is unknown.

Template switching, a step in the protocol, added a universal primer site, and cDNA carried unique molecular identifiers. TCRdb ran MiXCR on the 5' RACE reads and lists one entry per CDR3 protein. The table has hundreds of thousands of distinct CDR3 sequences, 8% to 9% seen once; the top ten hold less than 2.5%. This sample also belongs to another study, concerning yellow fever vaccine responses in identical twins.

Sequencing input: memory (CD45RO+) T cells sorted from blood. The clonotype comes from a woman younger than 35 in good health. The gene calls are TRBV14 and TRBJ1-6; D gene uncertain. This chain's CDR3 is CASSQGPGTPLHF. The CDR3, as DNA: TGTGCCAGCAGCCAAGGACCCGGGACACCCCTCCACTTT.